This T cell receptor (beta chain) emerged from a study of blood T cell repertoires in COVID-19. At the level of the study: Italy, Spain and the United States were the sources of the convalescent and acute COVID-19 samples. The cDNA or gDNA used as material had been derived from T cells, B-cell-depleted T cells, or PBMCs.

In this sample, this clone turned up once. Original processing notes: Amplification from reference gene primers served as the basis for estimated nucleated cell counts. Some clones are missing from TCRdb's copy, which holds only in-frame ones; the method was immunoSEQ multiplex PCR. The V and J calls and clone size are taken from that table; D and trimming were inferred from the DNA. The sample comprises roughly 260,000 clones, 75% to 85% of which are singletons, and approximately 4.5% rests with the top ten. With V trimmed by 3 bases and J by 2 bases, 4 bases remained unmatched. The CDR3 extends over 15 amino acids. Germline V gene data show CDR1 as SGHNT and CDR2 as YENEEA.

The sequenced sample consisted of peripheral blood. The chain recombines TRBV11-3 with TRBJ1-1, with TRBD1 matching 9 bases. This TCR was sampled from a woman in her seventies with acute or convalescent COVID-19. Here the CDR3 DNA reads TGTGCCAGCAGCTTGTCGACAGGGGGTAACACTGAAGCTTTCTTT. Its protein is CASSLSTGGNTEAFF.